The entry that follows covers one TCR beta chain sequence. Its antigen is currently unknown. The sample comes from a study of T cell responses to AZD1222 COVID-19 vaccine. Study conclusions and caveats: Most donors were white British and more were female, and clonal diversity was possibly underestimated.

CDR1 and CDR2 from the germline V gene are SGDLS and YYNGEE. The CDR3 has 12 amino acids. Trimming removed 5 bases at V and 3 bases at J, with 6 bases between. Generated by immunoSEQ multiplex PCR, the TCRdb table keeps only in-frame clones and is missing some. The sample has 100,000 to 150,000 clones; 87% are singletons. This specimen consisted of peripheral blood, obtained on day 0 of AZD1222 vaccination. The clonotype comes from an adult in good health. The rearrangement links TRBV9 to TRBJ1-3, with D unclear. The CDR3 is CASSDFGNTIYF. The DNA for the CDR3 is TGTGCCAGCAGTGACTTTGGAAACACCATATATTTT.